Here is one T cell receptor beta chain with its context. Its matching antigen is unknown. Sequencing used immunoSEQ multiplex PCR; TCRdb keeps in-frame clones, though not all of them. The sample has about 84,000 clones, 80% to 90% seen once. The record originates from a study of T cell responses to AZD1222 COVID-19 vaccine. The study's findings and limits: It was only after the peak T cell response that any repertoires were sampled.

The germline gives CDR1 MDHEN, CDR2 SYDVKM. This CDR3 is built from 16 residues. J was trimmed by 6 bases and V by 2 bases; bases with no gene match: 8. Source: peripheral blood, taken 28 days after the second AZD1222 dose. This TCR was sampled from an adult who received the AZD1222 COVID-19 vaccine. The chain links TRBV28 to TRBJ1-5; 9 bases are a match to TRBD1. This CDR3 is CASSLGTGRMGQPQHF. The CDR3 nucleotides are TGTGCCAGCAGTTTAGGGACAGGGAGAATGGGTCAGCCCCAGCATTTT.